This T cell receptor beta chain was identified in a study of blood T cell repertoires in COVID-19. The overall study: From the United States, Italy and Spain came samples of acute and convalescent COVID-19.

The ends were cut back, 6 bases at V and 0 bases at J, with 13 bases in the middle. The CDR3 loop spans 15 amino acids. Germline lookup yields CDR1 MNHEY and CDR2 SVGAGI. Authors' data handling: Amplification with reference gene primers provided the estimates of nucleated cell counts. The method was immunoSEQ multiplex PCR; TCRdb's version includes in-frame clones alone and lacks a portion of them. The V and J calls and clone size were taken over from that table, and D and trimming were inferred from the DNA. This sample has some 350,000 clones; around 89% occur once, and the top ten carry 6.5%. The sequenced material came from peripheral blood. The source is a man in his late teens or twenties with active or convalescent COVID-19. This chain connects TRBV6-5 to TRBJ2-3; a possible D gene is TRBD1 (5 bases). The CDR3 DNA follows: TGTGCCAGCAGACTCGATGGGGCTAGCACAGATACGCAGTATTTT. It translates to CASRLDGASTDTQYF.